The 20 T cell receptor beta chains below all came from one sample that was sequenced in a study of cytomegalovirus exposure and HLA in healthy donors. Primers for the PCR totalled 60 Vbeta and 13 Jbeta. Some clones are missing from TCRdb's copy, which holds only in-frame ones; the method was immunoSEQ multiplex PCR. Of over 65,000 clones in the sample, approximately 75% are singletons; the top ten hold 6.5%. The sample taken for sequencing was PBMCs. These receptors were taken from a human donor in good health.

The chain carries TRBV6-5 and TRBJ1-1; 7 bases line up with TRBD1. V dropped 8 bases and J dropped 9; count of bases not matched to a gene: 9. Germline V CDR1 and CDR2: MNHEY, SVGAGI. The CDR3 covers 12 residues. The CDR3: CASEGVRGQAFF. CDR3 bases: TGTGCCAGCGAAGGGGTAAGGGGGCAAGCTTTCTTT.

This clone was picked up one time. The chain carries TRBV27 and TRBJ2-7, with 10 bases aligning to TRBD1. The ends lost 6 bases at V and 2 bases at J; junction bases unmatched: 4. Germline assignment: CDR1 MNHEY and CDR2 SMNVEV (reference sequence). This CDR3 has 14 residues. The CDR3 is CASRNGQGAYEQYF. DNA of the CDR3: TGTGCCAGCAGGAATGGACAGGGGGCCTACGAGCAGTACTTC.

The chain links TRBV5-4 to TRBJ1-6; 7 bases agree with TRBD1. CDR3 size: 17 residues. Germline lookup yields CDR1 SGHNT and CDR2 YYREEE (reference sequence). Unmatched junction bases numbered 9, after V lost 0 bases and J lost 6 bases. As DNA, the CDR3 is TGTGCCAGCAGCTTGGGGGCAGGGGGGCATATTAATTCACCCCTCCACTTT. Translating gives CASSLGAGGHINSPLHF. Based on the CDR3 plus reference TRBV5-4 and TRBJ1-6, the full variable domain is ETGVTQSPTHLIKTRGQQVTLRCSSQSGHNTVSWYQQALGQGPQFIFQYYREEENGRGNFPPRFSGLQFPNYSSELNVNALELDDSALYLCASSLGAGGHINSPLHFGNGTRLTVT.

The chain has TRBV5-1 and TRBJ2-1; TRBD1 matches at 7 bases. CDR1 is SGHRS, CDR2 YFSETQ, per germline. This CDR3 comprises 13 residues. V was clipped by 3 bases and J by 6 bases; unmatched bases: 3. The CDR3 here is CASSSGQTNEQFF. The CDR3 DNA sequence: TGCGCCAGCAGCTCGGGACAGACCAATGAGCAGTTCTTC.

The chain links TRBV5-1 to TRBJ1-5; TRBD1 matches 9 bases. The CDR3 is made up of 18 amino acids. Germline V CDR1 and CDR2: SGHRS, YFSETQ. After removal of 6 bases from V and 6 bases from J, the junction contained 19 bases not matched to a gene. The CDR3 DNA follows: TGCGCCAGCATCGATGTGGGACAGGGAATTGGTGGTAGTCAGCCCCAGCATTTT. Protein product: CASIDVGQGIGGSQPQHF.

This clone was observed a few times. Here the CDR3 DNA reads TGTGCCAGTAGTATCCGGGGAAGATTGGAGACCCAGTACTTC. Its protein product is CASSIRGRLETQYF. The chain is built from TRBV19 and TRBJ2-5; possible D gene TRBD2, 5 bases. V was pared by 3 bases and J by 5 bases, with 13 bases between. This CDR3 region has 14 residues. From germline, CDR1 is LNHDA and CDR2 SQIVND (reference sequence).

This chain uses TRBV6-1 with TRBJ2-3; 11 positions match TRBD1. V was clipped by 2 bases and J by 4 bases; unmatched bases: 8. CDR1 and CDR2 (germline): MNHNS, SASEGT. This CDR3 is 17 amino acids long. The CDR3: CASSEQEGDRGADTQYF. The CDR3, as DNA: TGTGCCAGCAGTGAACAGGAGGGGGACAGGGGGGCAGATACGCAGTATTTT.

J is TRBJ2-3 and V is TRBV2; 16 bases align to TRBD2. The CDR3 covers 18 residues. Germline lookup yields CDR1 SNHLY and CDR2 FYNNEI. V shed 6 bases and J 1 base; nucleotides not matched to a gene: 7. The CDR3 protein is CASRGGLAGGPGTDTQYF. For the CDR3, the DNA is TGTGCCAGCAGGGGGGGACTAGCGGGGGGGCCTGGCACAGATACGCAGTATTTT.

A few counts support this clone. The chain is built from TRBV19 and TRBJ1-2, with TRBD1 as a possible D gene (5 bases). This CDR3 region has 12 residues. V was shortened by 9 bases and J by 8 bases, with 16 bases between the two germline ends. Germline V gene sequence: CDR1 LNHDA, CDR2 SQIVND (reference sequence). The CDR3 DNA reads as TGTGCCAGCTCGCTAGGGGCGGGGGGCTACACCTTC. Its translation is CASSLGAGGYTF.

This sequence joins TRBV18 and TRBJ2-5; 7 bases map to TRBD1. Germline V CDR1 and CDR2: KGHSH, LQKENI. The CDR3 length is 16 residues. With V trimmed by 0 bases and J by 1 base, 5 bases remained unmatched. The CDR3 DNA reads as TGTGCCAGCTCACCACCGTCCAGGGGGTCCCAAGAGACCCAGTACTTC. Protein sequence: CASSPPSRGSQETQYF.

The chain recombines TRBV9 with TRBJ2-5; 9 nucleotides align to TRBD1. The germline V gene encodes CDR1 SGDLS and CDR2 YYNGEE. This CDR3 contains 15 residues. Germline trimming cut 1 base from V and 5 bases from J; bases unmatched to any gene: 6. CDR3 sequence (DNA): TGTGCCAGCAGCGTAACCACAACAGGGGGCGAGACCCAGTACTTC. Translated, it gives CASSVTTTGGETQYF.

This sequence joins TRBV19 and TRBJ1-3, with 9 bases that match TRBD1. Germline lookup yields CDR1 LNHDA and CDR2 SQIVND (reference sequence). V lost 9 bases to trimming and J lost 3 bases; unmatched junction nucleotides: 9. CDR3 size: 15 residues. CDR3 bases: TGTGCCAGCCAAAAACAGGGGGCCAATGGAAACACCATATATTTT. It codes for CASQKQGANGNTIYF.

The chain uses TRBV21-1 and TRBJ2-7; TRBD2 is taken as the D call from the table, unchecked against the DNA. TRBV21-1 is designated a pseudogene. The CDR3 is made up of 12 amino acids. The CDR3 protein is CVLREVNVEQYF. In nucleotides, the CDR3 is TGTGTCTTACGGGAGGTTAACGTCGAGCAGTACTTC.

The V call is TRBV7-3, the J call TRBJ2-3; 13 positions agree with TRBD2. Germline loops: CDR1 SGHTA, CDR2 FQGTGA. After removal of 5 bases from V and 7 bases from J, the junction contained 6 bases not matched to a gene. CDR3 length: 15 amino acids. CDR3 in amino acids: CASSILAGGPNTQYF. The DNA of the CDR3 is TGTGCCAGCAGCATACTAGCGGGGGGGCCAAATACGCAGTATTTT.

The chain couples TRBV5-1 to TRBJ2-5; D may be TRBD1 (5 bases). With 2 bases removed from V and 1 base from J, the gap between germline ends came to 9 bases. This CDR3 has 14 amino acids. Germline CDR1 SGHRS, CDR2 YFSETQ. CDR3 sequence reads: CASSFFRVQETQYF. The CDR3 coding sequence is TGCGCCAGCAGCTTTTTCAGGGTCCAAGAGACCCAGTACTTC.

The V and J genes are TRBV10-3 and TRBJ2-7; possibly TRBD1 for D (5 bases). In germline, CDR1 is ENHRY, CDR2 SYGVKD. CDR3 length equals 15 residues. Trimming took 5 bases from V and 0 from J, leaving 14 bases between them. The DNA of the CDR3 is TGTGCCATCAGTCCCCAGGGTTCGACCTCCTACGAGCAGTACTTC. This gives the protein CAISPQGSTSYEQYF.

The V call is TRBV28, the J call TRBJ2-2; 8 bases match TRBD2. Unmatched junction bases numbered 7, after V lost 3 bases and J lost 1 base. There are 17 residues in the CDR3. CDR1 and CDR2 from the germline V gene are MDHEN and SYDVKM. CDR3 amino acids: CASSLARAGGNTGELFF. DNA for the CDR3: TGTGCCAGCAGTTTGGCGAGGGCGGGGGGGAACACCGGGGAGCTGTTTTTT.

The CDR3 bases are TGTGCCAGCAGTTCGGGACAGGGAGTGGCGGAGACCCAGTACTTC. As protein: CASSSGQGVAETQYF. The J gene is TRBJ2-5, the V gene TRBV27; 9 bases are shared with TRBD1. Trimming cost V 4 bases and J 5 bases; bases outside gene matches: 8. The length of the CDR3 is 15 residues. The germline CDR1 and CDR2 sequences are MNHEY and SMNVEV (reference sequence).

This chain connects TRBV7-3 to TRBJ2-2; no reliable D call. The CDR3 contains 14 residues. V was shortened by 4 bases and J by 6 bases, with 12 bases between the two germline ends. The germline V gene encodes CDR1 SGHTA and CDR2 FQGTGA. CDR3 sequence reads: CASSSRISAGELFF. The DNA for the CDR3 is TGTGCCAGCAGCTCCAGGATTTCGGCCGGGGAGCTGTTTTTT.

J is TRBJ2-7 and V is TRBV6-5, with 8 bases fitting TRBD2. Germline-derived CDR1 and CDR2 are MNHEY and SVGAGI. V shed 10 bases, J shed 4 bases, and the junction held 3 bases outside the gene matches. The CDR3 covers 11 residues. The CDR3 sequence is CATKREYEQYF. In DNA, the CDR3 is TGTGCCACGAAGCGGGAGTACGAGCAGTACTTC.